The 25 T cell receptor beta chains below all came from one sample that was sequenced in a study of blood T cell repertoires in COVID-19. TCRdb's table, derived via immunoSEQ multiplex PCR, lists solely in-frame clones and lacks some. The sample lists 200,000 to 250,000 clones; about 90% were seen once. Sequenced: PBMCs or T cells enriched from blood (not recorded which). The source of these receptors is a woman between 45 and 65 years old with acute COVID-19.

This chain joins TRBV14 and TRBJ2-3; 8 bases map to TRBD2. V dropped 1 base and J dropped 1; count of bases not matched to a gene: 1. The CDR3 covers 15 residues. CDR1 and CDR2 (germline): SGHDN, FVKESK. The CDR3 bases are TGTGCCAGCAGCCAAGTTAGCGGGGGCACAGATACGCAGTATTTT. Translation gives CASSQVSGGTDTQYF. Looking up the rest from reference TRBV14 and TRBJ2-3 gives the full variable domain: EAGVTQFPSHSVIEKGQTVTLRCDPISGHDNLYWYRRVMGKEIKFLLHFVKESKQDESGMPNNRFLAERTGGTYSTLKVQPAELEDSGVYFCASSQVSGGTDTQYFGPGTRLTVL.

This chain uses TRBV27 with TRBJ2-1; TRBD2 agrees at 8 bases. The CDR3 has 15 amino acids. V lost 3 bases, J lost 5 bases, and 6 bases stayed unmatched. CDR1 is MNHEY, CDR2 SMNVEV, per germline (reference sequence). The CDR3 protein is CASSFIGTRNNEQFF. Here the CDR3 DNA reads TGTGCCAGCAGTTTCATCGGGACTAGGAACAATGAGCAGTTCTTC.

This chain uses TRBV4-1 with TRBJ2-1, with TRBD2 matching 12 bases. Trimming at V came to 6 bases and at J to 5 bases, leaving 5 bases not matched to a gene. The CDR3 length is 15 residues. Germline assignment: CDR1 MGHRA and CDR2 YSYEKL. The CDR3 loop is CASRRTSGANNEQFF. The CDR3, as DNA: TGCGCCAGCAGGCGGACTAGCGGGGCGAACAATGAGCAGTTCTTC.

The chain combines TRBV5-1 with TRBJ2-1; 10 bases fit TRBD2. The germline V gene has CDR1 SGHRS and CDR2 YFSETQ. The trim removed 0 bases at V and 8 bases at J, leaving 5 bases unmatched. The CDR3 contains 15 residues. Here the CDR3 reads CASSLGLAGADEQFF. The CDR3 bases are TGCGCCAGCAGCTTGGGGCTAGCGGGAGCGGATGAGCAGTTCTTC.

This chain uses TRBV6-5 with TRBJ2-1; the match to TRBD2 covers 16 bases. Losses at the gene ends were 2 bases for V and 9 bases for J; bases not matched to a gene: 4. The CDR3 is made up of 16 amino acids. The germline gives CDR1 MNHEY, CDR2 SVGAGI. The chain's CDR3 is CASSYMGLAGGREQFF. The CDR3 DNA sequence: TGTGCCAGCAGTTACATGGGACTAGCGGGAGGGCGTGAGCAGTTCTTC.

V usage is TRBV6-2 or TRBV6-3 and J usage is TRBJ1-2, with no clear D. The CDR3 runs 15 residues. The V end lost 6 bases, the J end lost 2 bases, and 16 bases lay between the germline ends. CDR1 and CDR2 from the germline V gene are MNHEY and SVGEGT. CDR3 sequence: CASRPPPGRNYGYTF. CDR3 DNA sequence: TGTGCCAGCAGACCTCCCCCGGGGAGGAACTATGGCTACACCTTC.

This clone was counted a single time. The chain employs TRBV28 and TRBJ2-1, with 8 nucleotides matching TRBD1. The CDR3 is made up of 15 amino acids. Per the germline V gene, CDR1 is MDHEN and CDR2 is SYDVKM. Unmatched junction bases numbered 10, after V lost 8 bases and J lost 4 bases. CDR3 protein: CASLIDRGVYNEQFF. CDR3 bases: TGTGCCAGCCTGATCGACAGGGGTGTGTACAATGAGCAGTTCTTC.

J is TRBJ1-5 and V is TRBV24-1, with D unresolved. V was clipped by 0 bases and J by 2 bases, with 4 bases between them. The CDR3 runs 14 residues. Germline-derived CDR1 and CDR2 are KGHDR and SFDVKD. CDR3 sequence reads: CATSDLTGNQPQHF. Here the CDR3 DNA reads TGTGCCACCAGTGATTTGACAGGCAATCAGCCCCAGCATTTT.

The V and J genes are TRBV6-5 and TRBJ1-1, with D hard to call. Germline V gene sequence: CDR1 MNHEY, CDR2 SVGAGI. The CDR3 runs 13 residues. V was clipped by 6 bases and J by 3 bases, with 11 bases between them. CDR3 DNA sequence: TGTGCCAGCAGAGGACTTGAGGACACTGAAGCTTTCTTT. It specifies CASRGLEDTEAFF.

This clone has more than one count but fewer than ten. V is TRBV7-9 and J is TRBJ1-1; 10 bases fit TRBD1. Germline loops: CDR1 SEHNR, CDR2 FQNEAQ (reference sequence). This CDR3 spans 16 amino acids. Trimming at V came to 5 bases and at J to 11 bases, leaving 17 bases not matched to a gene. CDR3 region: CASSDPSGTGVRRAFF. CDR3 DNA: TGTGCCAGCAGCGACCCCTCCGGGACAGGGGTTAGGAGGGCTTTCTTT.

The rearrangement joins TRBV5-1 to TRBJ1-1, with TRBD1 matching over 10 bases. Per the germline V gene, CDR1 is SGHRS and CDR2 is YFSETQ. The CDR3 is 15 residues long. The V gene end was trimmed by 4 bases and the J gene end by 5 bases; junction bases not matched to a gene: 8. The CDR3, as DNA: TGCGCCAGCAGCCAGACAGGGGGCGCGGGAACTGAAGCTTTCTTT. It encodes CASSQTGGAGTEAFF. Together with reference TRBV5-1 and TRBJ1-1, the CDR3 gives the full variable domain: KAGVTQTPRYLIKTRGQQVTLSCSPISGHRSVSWYQQTPGQGLQFLFEYFSETQRNKGNFPGRFSGRQFSNSRSEMNVSTLELGDSALYLCASSQTGGAGTEAFFGQGTRLTVV.

The chain is built from TRBV7-9 and TRBJ2-7, with D possibly being TRBD1 (6 bases). The V end lost 5 bases, the J end lost 6 bases, and 20 bases lay between the germline ends. This CDR3 contains 15 residues. Germline CDR1 and CDR2: SEHNR and FQNEAQ (reference sequence). In DNA, the CDR3 is TGTGCCAGCAGCCCGGGACAAGGAGCGCTACGCGAGCAGTACTTC. Encoded protein: CASSPGQGALREQYF.

This clone appeared a few times. The rearrangement joins TRBV2 to TRBJ2-7; D is perhaps TRBD1 (5 bases). CDR1 is SNHLY, CDR2 FYNNEI, per germline. The CDR3 spans 12 residues. V dropped 6 bases and J dropped 4 bases, with 10 bases sitting between them. In DNA form, the CDR3 reads TGTGCCAGCAGACGCGCAGGGTACGAGCAGTACTTC. Translating gives CASRRAGYEQYF.

The chain is built from TRBV21-1 and TRBJ1-5; TRBD1 is the table's D call, not checked against the DNA. TRBV21-1 is designated a pseudogene. The CDR3 is 12 amino acids. CDR3 in amino acids: CATRQGIQPQHF. The CDR3 coding sequence is TGTGCCACCCGACAGGGGATCCAGCCCCAGCATTTT.

J is TRBJ1-5 and V is TRBV7-8; 10 bases are shared with TRBD1. The V gene end was trimmed by 4 bases and the J gene end by 6 bases; junction bases not matched to a gene: 12. Germline V gene data show CDR1 as SGHVS and CDR2 as FQNEAQ. The CDR3 contains 17 residues. The CDR3 reads CASSWAPGQGTSQPQHF. In DNA form, the CDR3 reads TGTGCCAGCAGCTGGGCTCCGGGACAGGGGACGAGTCAGCCCCAGCATTTT.

This rearrangement joins TRBV5-4 to TRBJ2-1, with D possibly TRBD2 on 5 matching bases. The CDR3 totals 16 residues. Trimming left V 5 bases short and J 9 bases short, with 24 bases between. The germline V gene has CDR1 SGHNT and CDR2 YYREEE (reference sequence). The CDR3 spells CASSPTGIRSLTEQFF. For the CDR3, the DNA is TGTGCCAGCAGTCCCACGGGGATTCGATCGCTTACTGAGCAGTTCTTC. Using reference TRBV5-4 and TRBJ2-1 for the parts outside the CDR3, the full variable domain is ETGVTQSPTHLIKTRGQQVTLRCSSQSGHNTVSWYQQALGQGPQFIFQYYREEENGRGNFPPRFSGLQFPNYSSELNVNALELDDSALYLCASSPTGIRSLTEQFFGPGTRLTVL.

This clone was found once. The chain links TRBV4-1 to TRBJ1-1; D gene unclear. Germline assignment: CDR1 MGHRA and CDR2 YSYEKL. CDR3 size: 14 residues. Between the trimmed V and J ends, which lost 4 bases and 1 base, there was a span of 10 bases. In DNA, the CDR3 is TGCGCCAGCAGCCCCGGAGGAACGAACACTGAAGCTTTCTTT. Amino acids: CASSPGGTNTEAFF.

The V call is TRBV6-5, the J call TRBJ1-2; 8 nucleotides line up with TRBD1. The CDR3 extends over 13 amino acids. Germline lookup yields CDR1 MNHEY and CDR2 SVGAGI. With V trimmed by 10 bases and J by 8 bases, 12 bases remained unmatched. The CDR3 reads CAIRPGQGLGYTF. CDR3 bases: TGTGCCATCAGACCCGGACAGGGTCTAGGCTACACCTTC.

The chain has TRBV7-9 and TRBJ1-2, with D hard to call. In germline, CDR1 is SEHNR, CDR2 FQNEAQ (reference sequence). V lost 1 base to trimming and J lost 5 bases, with 17 bases between them. This CDR3 contains 16 residues. In nucleotides, the CDR3 is TGTGCCAGCAGCTTAGTTAATGGGCCGTATTCATATGGCTACACCTTC. This translates into CASSLVNGPYSYGYTF.

The chain is built from TRBV2 and TRBJ1-5; 7 bases match TRBD1. The CDR3 extends over 15 amino acids. CDR1 and CDR2 (germline): SNHLY, FYNNEI. V lost 6 bases, J lost 0 bases, and 5 bases stayed unmatched. CDR3 nucleotides: TGTGCCAGCAGACTCGGGACAGTTAGCAATCAGCCCCAGCATTTT. Protein product: CASRLGTVSNQPQHF.

The CDR3 DNA follows: TGTGCCAGCAGCTTAGGGGACAGGGTCGCTGAAGCTTTCTTT. Its translation: CASSLGDRVAEAFF. V gene TRBV7-9 combines with J gene TRBJ1-1, with 9 bases identical to TRBD1. Germline CDR1 and CDR2: SEHNR and FQNEAQ (reference sequence). Germline trimming cut 1 base from V and 6 bases from J; bases unmatched to any gene: 3. CDR3 length: 14 residues.

The chain carries TRBV6-5 and TRBJ2-1, with D possibly TRBD2 on 5 matching bases. V lost 8 bases to trimming and J lost 1 base, with 9 bases between them. This CDR3 is 13 amino acids long. Looked up from germline, CDR1 is MNHEY and CDR2 is SVGAGI. The CDR3 DNA reads as TGTGCCAGCTTGGCGGGTTCCTACAATGAGCAGTTCTTC. Translation gives CASLAGSYNEQFF.

This clone was recorded once. The chain joins TRBV29-1 to TRBJ2-1, with TRBD2 identical over 10 bases. The ends lost 4 bases at V and 7 bases at J; junction bases unmatched: 7. The CDR3 runs to 14 residues. Germline V lookup: CDR1 SQVTM, CDR2 ANQGSEA. CDR3 DNA: TGCAGCGTTGGGGTGTCTAGCGGGAGTAATGAGCAGTTCTTC. Its protein product is CSVGVSSGSNEQFF.

The chain has TRBV14 and TRBJ2-1; D is uncertain. Germline CDR1 reads SGHDN; CDR2 reads FVKESK. CDR3 length: 13 residues. V lost 2 bases and J lost 9, with 11 bases in between. DNA of the CDR3: TGTGCCAGCAGCCAAAATAAGCTGCTTGAGCAGTTCTTC. The encoded protein is CASSQNKLLEQFF.

The chain's CDR3 is CASSPHQRPYEQYF. CDR3 bases: TGTGCCAGCAGCCCCCACCAGCGGCCTTACGAGCAGTACTTC. The V and J genes are TRBV13 and TRBJ2-7, with D perhaps matching TRBD2 (5 bases). Deletions cut 5 bases from V and 4 bases from J, with 15 bases between. This CDR3 is built from 14 residues. CDR1 and CDR2 from the germline V gene are PRHDT and FYEKMQ (reference sequence).